This T cell receptor beta chain was captured in a study of OX40 agonist ivuxolimab in advanced cancers. Method: immunoSEQ multiplex PCR; TCRdb's copy keeps in-frame clones and lacks some. The sample carries 65,000 to 95,000 clones, 84% recorded once. This clone was seen a handful of times. This specimen was CD4+ or CD8+ T cells sorted from blood, taken in a trial of the OX40 agonist ivuxolimab. This receptor was identified in an adult with an advanced solid tumor such as melanoma, head and neck, liver or kidney cancer.

CDR3 bases: TGTGCCAGCAGGGGGGCCGGGGGAGCGAACACCGGGGAGCTGTTTTTT. Residues: CASRGAGGANTGELFF. The chain carries TRBV7-9 and TRBJ2-2; D is tentatively TRBD1 or TRBD2 (6 bases each). Germline loops: CDR1 SEHNR, CDR2 FQNEAQ (reference sequence). Trimming removed 6 bases at V and 0 bases at J, with 14 bases between. CDR3 length: 16 amino acids.